The 31 T cell receptor beta chains presented below share a single source sample, sequenced in a study of glioma-infiltrating T cells (dated by TCRdb to 2015 to 2016). The sequencer listed for this sample is Illumina MiSeq. TCR alpha and beta CDR3 regions were amplified with the iRepertoire nested amplicon-rescue multiplex PCR (arm-PCR) platform from RNA. Using fastp at Q25 and MiXCR, TCRdb reprocessed the public reads and kept productive beta chains. When rows share a CDR3 protein, they turn into one entry using the most common DNA and genes. Within this sample are 100,000 to 150,000 distinct CDR3 sequences, with 20% to 25% of them counted one time only. Nearly 15% of the sample comes from the top ten. Sequencing was done on a sample of glioma tissue, nonneoplastic brain tissue, or PBMCs (not recorded which). These receptors all come from a human donor with low-grade glioma or glioblastoma, undergoing nonglioma brain surgery, or in good health (not recorded which).

The table lists this clonotype with many counts. This chain uses TRBV20-1 with TRBJ2-7; TRBD1 is a possible D gene (6 bases). CDR3 size: 15 residues. The V gene's germline CDR1 is DFQATT and CDR2 SNEGSKA (reference sequence). V dropped 0 bases and J dropped 0 bases, with 12 bases sitting between them. The CDR3 coding sequence is TGCAGTGCTAGAGATGGGGCAGGGGCCTCCTACGAGCAGTACTTC. This sequence encodes CSARDGAGASYEQYF.

This clonotype was detected only a few times. The chain links TRBV9 to TRBJ2-3; D not resolved. The V gene lost 4 bases and the J gene lost 7 bases, with 19 bases spanning the gap. The CDR3 loop spans 15 amino acids. Germline values: CDR1 SGDLS, CDR2 YYNGEE. CDR3 bases: TGTGCCAGCAGCCCTGGTTTAGCCTTAGGGAATACGCAGTATTTT. This codes for CASSPGLALGNTQYF.

The V call is TRBV9, the J call TRBJ2-7; TRBD2 aligns across 9 bases. Germline trimming cut 4 bases from V and 4 bases from J; bases unmatched to any gene: 6. Germline V lookup: CDR1 SGDLS, CDR2 YYNGEE. CDR3 size: 14 residues. The CDR3 bases are TGTGCCAGCAGCCAAGCGGGAGGCCTTTACGAGCAGTACTTC. Translating it yields CASSQAGGLYEQYF.

This clonotype was recorded at least ten times. The chain has TRBV11-1 and TRBJ2-1; TRBD2 matches at 8 bases. Trimming removed 5 bases from V and 4 bases from J; junction bases left unmatched: 10. Per germline, CDR1 SGHAT and CDR2 FQDESV (reference sequence). The CDR3 spans 16 residues. CDR3 coding DNA: TGTGCCAGCAGCCGTCCAGGACTAGCATCTTACAATGAGCAGTTCTTC. Translating gives CASSRPGLASYNEQFF.

Comment on this clonotype: The germline gene is not matched at one end of the junction; a read error may be the cause. The J gene is TRBJ1-1, the V gene TRBV6-9; D remains ambiguous. The germline gives CDR1 MNHGY, CDR2 SVAAGI. The CDR3 runs 15 residues. CDR3 residues: CAGSYAPTENAEAFF. CDR3 DNA sequence: TGTGCCGGCAGTTACGCCCCAACAGAGAACGCTGAAGCTTTCTTT.

This clonotype was seen many times. The chain employs TRBV6-1 and TRBJ2-6; D is perhaps TRBD1 (6 bases). The V gene's germline CDR1 is MNHNS and CDR2 SASEGT. The CDR3 extends over 15 amino acids. V was clipped by 10 bases and J by 5 bases, with 18 bases between them. CDR3 sequence reads: CATKKQGEWANVLTF. The CDR3, as DNA: TGTGCCACCAAGAAACAGGGAGAGTGGGCCAACGTCCTGACTTTC.

This clonotype occurred many times. The V and J genes are TRBV4-1 and TRBJ2-3; no definite D call. CDR1 MGHRA and CDR2 YSYEKL come from the germline V gene. The CDR3 spans 14 residues. Trimming stripped 1 base from V and 1 base from J, with 6 bases between. CDR3 DNA sequence: TGCGCCAGCAGCCAAGGAACGGGCACAGATACGCAGTATTTT. It yields the protein CASSQGTGTDTQYF.

Comments on this clonotype: This could be a read error, since a much larger clone is one nucleotide away. The chain employs TRBV20-1 and TRBJ2-7; perhaps TRBD2 as D (5 bases). Germline values: CDR1 DFQATT, CDR2 SNEGSKA (reference sequence). This CDR3 has 12 residues. V was shortened by 2 bases and J by 4 bases, with 9 bases between the two germline ends. The CDR3 sequence is CSARPREYEQYF. The CDR3 region has the DNA TGCAGTGCTAGACCACGGGAATACGAGCAGTACTTC.

This clonotype was detected many times. V and J are TRBV7-9 and TRBJ1-1, with TRBD1 identical over 8 bases. V was pared by 5 bases and J by 1 base, with 6 bases of the junction left unmatched. CDR1 is SEHNR, CDR2 FQNEAQ, per germline (reference sequence). The CDR3 runs to 15 residues. CDR3 sequence: CASSARQGTNTEAFF. The CDR3 DNA reads as TGTGCCAGCAGCGCGCGACAGGGGACGAACACTGAAGCTTTCTTT.

This clonotype was observed at least ten times. V gene TRBV7-2 combines with J gene TRBJ2-7, with D unclear. This CDR3 is built from 11 residues. Trimming removed 5 bases at V and 3 bases at J, with 5 bases between. In germline, CDR1 is SGHTA, CDR2 FQGNSA. The CDR3 is CASSEHYEQYF. The CDR3 bases are TGTGCCAGCAGCGAGCACTACGAGCAGTACTTC. Complete variable domain (other parts from reference TRBV7-2 and TRBJ2-7): GAGVSQSPSNKVTEKGKDVELRCDPISGHTALYWYRQSLGQGLEFLIYFQGNSAPDKSGLPSDRFSAERTGGSVSTLTIQRTQQEDSAVYLCASSEHYEQYFGPGTRLTVT.

This clonotype was detected ten times or more. The V and J genes are TRBV19 and TRBJ1-1, with D tentatively TRBD1 (5 bases). Trimming took 3 bases from V and 1 from J, leaving 9 bases between them. CDR3 length equals 14 residues. Germline V gives CDR1 LNHDA, CDR2 SQIVND (reference sequence). CDR3 in amino acids: CASSISTENTEAFF. CDR3 nucleotides: TGTGCCAGTAGTATCTCGACAGAGAACACTGAAGCTTTCTTT. Full variable domain (missing parts from reference TRBV19 and TRBJ1-1): DGGITQSPKYLFRKEGQNVTLSCEQNLNHDAMYWYRQDPGQGLRLIYYSQIVNDFQKGDIAEGYSVSREKKESFPLTVTSAQKNPTAFYLCASSISTENTEAFFGQGTRLTVV.

This clonotype has ten or more counts. The genes are TRBV28 and TRBJ2-5, with unresolved D. Germline V gene data show CDR1 as MDHEN and CDR2 as SYDVKM. Trimming stripped 3 bases from V and 2 bases from J, with 10 bases between. The CDR3 consists of 14 residues. CDR3 region: CASSFSTNQETQYF. The CDR3 coding sequence is TGTGCCAGCAGTTTTTCTACTAATCAAGAGACCCAGTACTTC.

Notes on this clonotype: A much larger clonotype is one base distant, so this may be a read error. This chain joins TRBV28 and TRBJ1-1; weak D call: TRBD1 (5 bases). CDR3 size: 15 residues. Trimming pared 11 bases from V and 6 bases from J, leaving 25 bases between. Germline V gene lookup returns CDR1 MDHEN and CDR2 SYDVKM. The CDR3 loop reads CAGILRVQGDPEAFF. The CDR3 nucleotides are TGTGCCGGCATTTTGAGGGTTCAGGGCGATCCTGAAGCTTTCTTT.

This clonotype has ten or more counts. This rearrangement joins TRBV6-1 to TRBJ1-5, with 10 bases matching TRBD1. Unmatched junction bases numbered 16, after V lost 7 bases and J lost 4 bases. The CDR3 is 18 residues long. CDR1 and CDR2 from the germline V gene are MNHNS and SASEGT. This chain's CDR3 is CASKGTGEARTGNQPQHF. Here the CDR3 DNA reads TGTGCCAGCAAAGGGACAGGGGAGGCTCGAACTGGGAATCAGCCCCAGCATTTT.

V is TRBV7-2 and J is TRBJ1-2; D perhaps matches TRBD1 (5 bases). Trimming took 8 bases from V and 3 from J, leaving 19 bases between them. CDR1 SGHTA and CDR2 FQGNSA come from the germline V gene. This CDR3 spans 15 amino acids. The CDR3 coding sequence is TGTGCCAGCTCGCAAGGAGCAGGGTCGGACTATGGCTACACCTTC. Its translation is CASSQGAGSDYGYTF. Complete variable domain (other parts from reference TRBV7-2 and TRBJ1-2): GAGVSQSPSNKVTEKGKDVELRCDPISGHTALYWYRQSLGQGLEFLIYFQGNSAPDKSGLPSDRFSAERTGGSVSTLTIQRTQQEDSAVYLCASSQGAGSDYGYTFGSGTRLTVV.

This clonotype appeared a few times. CDR3: CASTMEGAVAGGRDEQFF. CDR3 nucleotides: TGTGCCAGTACCATGGAGGGGGCAGTAGCGGGAGGGCGCGATGAGCAGTTCTTC. The chain is built from TRBV19 and TRBJ2-1; the match to TRBD2 covers 11 bases. The CDR3 loop spans 18 amino acids. Looked up from germline, CDR1 is LNHDA and CDR2 is SQIVND (reference sequence). The junction had 19 bases not matched to a gene; V was cut back by 7 bases and J by 8 bases.

The sample holds many counts of this clonotype. The chain recombines TRBV19 with TRBJ2-5, with TRBD1 identical over 8 bases. The CDR3 spans 13 residues. Trimming took 6 bases from V and 7 from J; bases not matched to a gene: 7. Per the germline V gene, CDR1 is LNHDA and CDR2 is SQIVND (reference sequence). The chain's CDR3 is CASSDRGGGTQYF. The CDR3 DNA reads TGTGCCAGTAGCGACAGGGGTGGGGGGACCCAGTACTTC.

This clonotype showed up many times. V gene TRBV20-1 combines with J gene TRBJ1-5, with D unresolved. From germline, CDR1 is DFQATT and CDR2 SNEGSKA (reference sequence). This CDR3 contains 14 residues. V was cut by 5 bases and J by 0 bases, with 11 bases left in between. The CDR3 DNA sequence: TGCAGTGCTTTGGGGTCGAATAGCAATCAGCCCCAGCATTTT. It codes for CSALGSNSNQPQHF.

This rearrangement joins TRBV13 to TRBJ2-2; D ambiguous. The CDR3 sequence is 15 residues long. The germline gives CDR1 PRHDT, CDR2 FYEKMQ (reference sequence). V was clipped by 0 bases and J by 4 bases, with 9 bases between them. The CDR3, as DNA: TGTGCCAGCAGCTTAGGCATCTGGAGCACCGGGGAGCTGTTTTTT. Translation gives CASSLGIWSTGELFF.

The table lists this clonotype with a few counts. A much larger clone is a single base away; this may be a read error. The chain carries TRBV28 and TRBJ1-5; D gene ambiguous. In germline, CDR1 is MDHEN, CDR2 SYDVKM. This CDR3 is 17 amino acids long. CDR3 sequence reads: CACSSLDGRYSNQPQHF. CDR3 coding DNA: TGTGCCTGCAGTTCCCTAGACGGACGGTATAGCAATCAGCCCCAGCATTTT.

This clonotype appeared a single time. A much bigger clone sits one base away, suggesting this may be a read error. The chain links TRBV4-3 to TRBJ2-7, with D unresolved. The CDR3 contains 15 residues. Germline CDR1 is LGHNA and CDR2 is YSLEER. V was clipped by 3 bases and J by 2 bases, with 14 bases between them. CDR3 sequence reads: CASSQVTWATYEQYF. CDR3 DNA sequence: TGCGCCAGCAGCCAGGTGACATGGGCAACCTACGAGCAGTACTTC.

This clonotype was counted ten times or more. This chain joins TRBV7-8 and TRBJ2-5; the D gene could be TRBD1 or TRBD2 (7 bases each). CDR3 size: 17 residues. Trimming stripped 3 bases from V and 4 bases from J, with 21 bases between. In germline, CDR1 is SGHVS, CDR2 FQNEAQ. In DNA form, the CDR3 reads TGTGCCAGCAGCTTGATGTGGGGAGGGGGCGTCAGAGAGACCCAGTACTTC. This translates into CASSLMWGGGVRETQYF. The whole variable domain, remainder taken from reference TRBV7-8 and TRBJ2-5, is GAGVSQSPRYKVAKRGQDVALRCDPISGHVSLFWYQQALGQGPEFLTYFQNEAQLDKSGLPSDRFFAERPEGSVSTLKIQRTQQEDSAVYLCASSLMWGGGVRETQYFGPGTRLLVL.

The chain links TRBV19 to TRBJ2-5; TRBD1 is a possible D gene (5 bases). Trimming stripped 3 bases from V and 1 base from J, with 15 bases between. The germline V gene encodes CDR1 LNHDA and CDR2 SQIVND (reference sequence). The CDR3 loop spans 16 amino acids. CDR3 region: CASSMNLGLVQETQYF. CDR3 coding DNA: TGTGCCAGTAGTATGAATTTGGGGCTAGTCCAAGAGACCCAGTACTTC.

This clonotype was recorded many times. This chain joins TRBV6-1 and TRBJ1-2; 9 bases are shared with TRBD1. Germline V gives CDR1 MNHNS, CDR2 SASEGT. The CDR3 spans 13 residues. The trim removed 10 bases at V and 6 bases at J, leaving 9 bases unmatched. The CDR3 region is CATLNRGPDGYTF. The CDR3 nucleotides read TGTGCCACACTTAACAGGGGGCCGGATGGCTACACCTTC.

Remarks on this clonotype: This could be a read error, since a much larger clone is one nucleotide away. The chain combines TRBV7-2 with TRBJ2-3; 8 bases fit TRBD1. CDR3 length equals 16 residues. Germline loops: CDR1 SGHTA, CDR2 FQGNSA. Written as DNA, the CDR3 is TGTGCCAGCAGCTTAATTTCAGGGGGCCTCACAGATACGCTGTATTTT. This translates into CASSLISGGLTDTLYF.

In regard to this clonotype: An end of the junction does not agree with germline; a read error may underlie this. The chain employs TRBV5-6 and TRBJ1-5; D gene ambiguous. The CDR3 contains 12 residues. Germline CDR1 and CDR2: SGHDT and YYEEEE. CDR3 bases: TGTGCCAGCAGCTTTATAAATCAGCACCAGCATTTT. As protein: CASSFINQHQHF. Filled out from reference TRBV5-6 and TRBJ1-5, the complete variable domain reads DAGVTQSPTHLIKTRGQQVTLRCSPKSGHDTVSWYQQALGQGPQFIFQYYEEEERQRGNFPDRFSGHQFPNYSSELNVNALLLGDSALYLCASSFINQHQHFGDGTRLSIL.

The sample holds many counts of this clonotype. V gene TRBV6-2 or TRBV6-3 combines with J gene TRBJ2-7; D gene unclear. CDR3 length: 16 residues. V shed 0 bases and J shed 3 bases, with 15 bases lying between them. Germline V gives CDR1 MNHEY, CDR2 SVGEGT. The CDR3 bases are TGTGCCAGCAGTTACTCGTTGCGGAGTGGGGACTACGAGCAGTACTTC. This sequence encodes CASSYSLRSGDYEQYF.

This clonotype was counted ten times or more. In DNA form, the CDR3 reads TGCGCCAGCAGCCACAGGACAGGGCCCTACGAGCAGTACTTC. Encoded protein: CASSHRTGPYEQYF. The chain joins TRBV4-1 to TRBJ2-7; 8 bases line up with TRBD1. Germline CDR1 reads MGHRA; CDR2 reads YSYEKL. V lost 3 bases to trimming and J lost 2 bases; unmatched junction nucleotides: 3. The CDR3 spans 14 residues.

This clonotype was counted at least ten times. The chain joins TRBV20-1 to TRBJ1-5, with a possible D match to TRBD1 (6 bases). Trimming left V 3 bases short and J 4 bases short, with 28 bases between. The CDR3 loop spans 19 amino acids. Germline values: CDR1 DFQATT, CDR2 SNEGSKA (reference sequence). CDR3 bases: TGCAGTGCTAGGAACGACCAACCCTTACAGGGCTCGAGGAATCAGCCCCAGCATTTT. It is translated as CSARNDQPLQGSRNQPQHF.

This clonotype has ten or more counts. The chain is built from TRBV6-1 and TRBJ2-5; 8 bases fit TRBD1. V dropped 5 bases and J dropped 4; count of bases not matched to a gene: 9. The CDR3 totals 15 residues. Per the germline V gene, CDR1 is MNHNS and CDR2 is SASEGT. The CDR3 loop reads CASSTGQGHSETQYF. CDR3 nucleotide sequence: TGTGCCAGCAGTACCGGACAGGGCCACTCAGAGACCCAGTACTTC.

The sample holds many counts of this clonotype. This chain joins TRBV20-1 and TRBJ2-3, with D hard to call. This CDR3 contains 14 residues. V was shortened by 2 bases and J by 4 bases, with 13 bases between the two germline ends. Per germline, CDR1 DFQATT and CDR2 SNEGSKA (reference sequence). CDR3 in DNA: TGCAGTGCTAGACCCATAGGGCGCGCAGATACGCAGTATTTT. Its translation is CSARPIGRADTQYF.